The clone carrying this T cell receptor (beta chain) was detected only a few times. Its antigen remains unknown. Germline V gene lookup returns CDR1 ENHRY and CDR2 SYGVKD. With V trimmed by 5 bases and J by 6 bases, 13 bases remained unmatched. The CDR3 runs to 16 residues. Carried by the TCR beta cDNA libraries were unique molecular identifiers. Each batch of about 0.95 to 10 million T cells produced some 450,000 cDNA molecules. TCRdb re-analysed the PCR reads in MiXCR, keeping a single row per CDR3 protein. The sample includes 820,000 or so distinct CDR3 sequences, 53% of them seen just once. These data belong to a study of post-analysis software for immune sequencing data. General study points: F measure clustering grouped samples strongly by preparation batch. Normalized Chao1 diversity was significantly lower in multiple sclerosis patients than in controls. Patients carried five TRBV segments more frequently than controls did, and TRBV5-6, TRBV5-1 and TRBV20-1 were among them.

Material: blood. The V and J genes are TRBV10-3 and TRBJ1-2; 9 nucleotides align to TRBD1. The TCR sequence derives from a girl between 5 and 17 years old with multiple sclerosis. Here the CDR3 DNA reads TGTGCCATCAGTCAATTAACGTCCGGGACAGGGAATGGCTACACCTTC. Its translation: CAISQLTSGTGNGYTF.